This entry describes one TCR beta chain. Some clones are missing from TCRdb's copy, which holds only in-frame ones; the method was immunoSEQ multiplex PCR. The data contain about 180,000 clones, about 78% of them singletons. In assigning cohorts, the study relied on participant-reported clinical history. Symptom resolution, clearance, or two negative PCRs marked donors in Cohort 3 as recovered. This sample is drawn from a study of blood T cell repertoires in COVID-19. At the level of the study: Sample material is recorded as cDNA or gDNA derived from T cells, B-cell-depleted T cells, or PBMCs.

The CDR3 has 13 amino acids. The ends were cut back, 0 bases at V and 6 bases at J, with 8 bases in the middle. The germline gives CDR1 GTSNPN, CDR2 SVGIG (reference sequence). The TCR comes from a woman aged 45-59 years who had recovered from COVID-19. This chain joins TRBV30 and TRBJ2-2; D is unresolved. Material: PBMCs or T cells enriched from blood (not recorded which). This CDR3 is CAWSVKRSGELFF. CDR3 DNA: TGTGCCTGGAGTGTAAAGCGTTCCGGGGAGCTGTTTTTT. Combining the CDR3 with reference TRBV30 and TRBJ2-2 gives the whole variable domain SQTIHQWPATLVQPVGSPLSLECTVEGTSNPNLYWYRQAAGRGLQLLFYSVGIGQISSEVPQNLSASRPQDRQFILSSKKLLLSDSGFYLCAWSVKRSGELFFGEGSRLTVL.